The next 18 T cell receptor beta chains were all read from a single sample in a study of blood T cells in healthy people across ages. Using a J-beta primer mix together with a sample-barcoded 5' primer, a second PCR was run for roughly 7 to 11 cycles. MiXCR, run by TCRdb on the 5' RACE reads, gives a single entry per CDR3 protein. The sample contains over 1,500,000 distinct CDR3 sequences, approximately 50% of which appear only once. The sequenced material came from blood. These receptors all stem from a woman in her thirties or forties in good health.

This rearrangement joins TRBV6-1 to TRBJ2-7; 8 bases are a match to TRBD1. Per germline, CDR1 MNHNS and CDR2 SASEGT. CDR3 length equals 15 residues. J was trimmed by 2 bases and V by 10 bases; bases with no gene match: 13. CDR3 DNA: TGTGCCATCGGGGGTTGGACAGGGCTCACCTACGAGCAGTACTTC. This translates into CAIGGWTGLTYEQYF.

This chain links TRBV7-8 with TRBJ2-4; 10 bases fit TRBD1. The CDR3 totals 16 residues. Germline-derived CDR1 and CDR2 are SGHVS and FQNEAQ. J lost 4 bases, V lost 3 bases, and 6 bases had no gene match. The CDR3 loop reads CASSLGDRGMKNIQYF. CDR3 coding DNA: TGTGCCAGCAGCTTGGGGGACAGGGGAATGAAAAACATTCAGTACTTC.

This chain joins TRBV7-2 and TRBJ1-5; D is uncertain. V lost 5 bases, J lost 5 bases, and 13 bases lay in between. CDR3 length: 14 residues. Germline CDR1 is SGHTA and CDR2 is FQGNSA. This CDR3 reads CASSMIGSYQPQHF. As DNA, the CDR3 is TGTGCCAGCAGCATGATAGGCAGCTATCAGCCCCAGCATTTT.

The J gene is TRBJ1-5, the V gene TRBV7-2; D is perhaps TRBD1 (6 bases). The CDR3 runs to 15 residues. The germline V gene encodes CDR1 SGHTA and CDR2 FQGNSA. Trimming cost V 1 base and J 4 bases, with 11 bases left between them. The CDR3 nucleotides read TGTGCCAGCAGCTTAGGGCTGGGGGCGAATCAGCCCCAGCATTTT. Encoded protein: CASSLGLGANQPQHF.

The chain links TRBV29-1 to TRBJ2-1; TRBD2 agrees at 10 bases. J was trimmed by 9 bases and V by 8 bases; bases with no gene match: 7. Looked up from germline, CDR1 is SQVTM and CDR2 is ANQGSEA. The CDR3 has 12 residues. CDR3 sequence reads: CSIKRGGPEQFF. The CDR3 nucleotides read TGCAGCATCAAGCGGGGGGGCCCTGAGCAGTTCTTC.

This clonotype was observed at least ten times. The rearrangement links TRBV20-1 to TRBJ2-6; no clear D gene. Trimming took off 0 bases at V and 0 bases at J, with 12 bases between the two ends. The germline gives CDR1 DFQATT, CDR2 SNEGSKA (reference sequence). This CDR3 spans 17 amino acids. The CDR3 DNA reads as TGCAGTGCTAGAGATCATGGCGCCCGCTCTGGGGCCAACGTCCTGACTTTC. It yields the protein CSARDHGARSGANVLTF.

V and J are TRBV27 and TRBJ2-1; a weak D match, TRBD1 (6 bases). Trimming took 7 bases from V and 6 from J, leaving 13 bases between them. There are 13 residues in the CDR3. CDR1 and CDR2 from the germline V gene are MNHEY and SMNVEV (reference sequence). This CDR3 is CASNDQGTNEQFF. The DNA of the CDR3 is TGTGCCAGCAACGACCAGGGGACCAATGAGCAGTTCTTC.

A few counts support this clonotype. This sequence joins TRBV27 and TRBJ2-5, with D uncertain. Germline V gene lookup returns CDR1 MNHEY and CDR2 SMNVEV (reference sequence). The CDR3 is 15 residues long. Between the trimmed V and J ends, which lost 5 bases and 1 base, there was a span of 14 bases. CDR3 protein: CASSDGPALQETQYF. The DNA for the CDR3 is TGTGCCAGCAGTGACGGACCCGCCCTCCAAGAGACCCAGTACTTC.

The table lists this clonotype with a few counts. The chain uses TRBV29-1 and TRBJ1-2; D not resolved. V lost 4 bases to trimming and J lost 5 bases, with 14 bases between them. Germline-derived CDR1 and CDR2 are SQVTM and ANQGSEA. The CDR3 consists of 13 residues. This CDR3 is CSVGGRGGYGYTF. The CDR3 nucleotides read TGCAGCGTTGGCGGAAGAGGTGGTTATGGCTACACCTTC. Variable domain in full (rest from reference TRBV29-1 and TRBJ1-2): SAVISQKPSRDICQRGTSLTIQCQVDSQVTMMFWYRQQPGQSLTLIATANQGSEATYESGFVIDKFPISRPNLTFSTLTVSNMSPEDSSIYLCSVGGRGGYGYTFGSGTRLTVV.

This clonotype was seen only a few times. The chain uses TRBV11-2 and TRBJ2-1; D remains unclear. Between the trimmed V and J ends, which lost 2 bases and 8 bases, there was a span of 4 bases. The CDR3 consists of 11 residues. Germline-derived CDR1 and CDR2 are SGHAT and FQNNGV. The CDR3 reads CASSLPDEQFF. CDR3 DNA: TGTGCCAGCAGCTTACCTGATGAGCAGTTCTTC.

This chain uses TRBV3-1 with TRBJ2-5, with D hard to call. The CDR3 is made up of 15 amino acids. Trimming cost V 1 base and J 2 bases, with 11 bases left between them. Germline lookup yields CDR1 LGHDT and CDR2 YNNKEL (reference sequence). In DNA, the CDR3 is TGTGCCAGCAGCCAAGGTGGGCTGAGACAAGAGACCCAGTACTTC. Amino acids: CASSQGGLRQETQYF.

This clonotype was seen a handful of times. V is TRBV9 and J is TRBJ1-5; D not resolved. Germline values: CDR1 SGDLS, CDR2 YYNGEE. The CDR3 covers 14 residues. Trimming removed 4 bases at V and 5 bases at J, with 13 bases between. The CDR3 DNA reads as TGTGCCAGCAGCCCCCGACCCGCAGATCAGCCCCAGCATTTT. Translation gives CASSPRPADQPQHF.

The V gene is TRBV2, the J gene TRBJ1-1, with D perhaps matching TRBD1 (5 bases). V dropped 2 bases and J dropped 0 bases, with 10 bases sitting between them. CDR1 and CDR2 from the germline V gene are SNHLY and FYNNEI. There are 15 residues in the CDR3. DNA of the CDR3: TGTGCCAGCAGTGAACTTGCGGACATGAACACTGAAGCTTTCTTT. It codes for CASSELADMNTEAFF.

This chain joins TRBV7-2 and TRBJ2-1, with TRBD2 identical over 11 bases. V shed 0 bases and J 8 bases; nucleotides not matched to a gene: 3. The CDR3 spans 15 residues. Per germline, CDR1 SGHTA and CDR2 FQGNSA. The CDR3 loop is CASSLALAGGYEQFF. DNA of the CDR3: TGTGCCAGCAGCTTAGCGCTAGCGGGGGGTTATGAGCAGTTCTTC.

The chain employs TRBV7-8 and TRBJ2-1; TRBD2 agrees at 12 bases. The CDR3 runs 17 residues. Germline-derived CDR1 and CDR2 are SGHVS and FQNEAQ. V was pared by 5 bases and J by 1 base, with 6 bases of the junction left unmatched. The CDR3 spells CASSAGLAGLSYNEQFF. The CDR3 nucleotides are TGTGCCAGCAGCGCAGGACTAGCGGGGCTATCCTACAATGAGCAGTTCTTC. Complete variable domain (other parts from reference TRBV7-8 and TRBJ2-1): GAGVSQSPRYKVAKRGQDVALRCDPISGHVSLFWYQQALGQGPEFLTYFQNEAQLDKSGLPSDRFFAERPEGSVSTLKIQRTQQEDSAVYLCASSAGLAGLSYNEQFFGPGTRLTVL.

This chain links TRBV2 with TRBJ2-3; either TRBD1 or TRBD2 may fit D (6 bases each). V lost 1 base to trimming and J lost 6 bases, with 14 bases between them. Germline CDR1 and CDR2: SNHLY and FYNNEI. This CDR3 comprises 15 residues. The CDR3 sequence: CASSEGQVGGDTQYF. CDR3 sequence (DNA): TGTGCCAGCAGTGAAGGACAGGTCGGGGGTGATACGCAGTATTTT.

The J gene is TRBJ1-5, the V gene TRBV6-6; TRBD1 matches at 9 bases. The junction had 10 bases not matched to a gene; V was cut back by 6 bases and J by 7 bases. The CDR3 consists of 15 residues. Per the germline V gene, CDR1 is MNHNY and CDR2 is SVGAGI (reference sequence). The CDR3 sequence: CASSPTGTGLQPQHF. The CDR3 coding sequence is TGTGCCAGCAGCCCCACCGGGACAGGGCTCCAGCCCCAGCATTTT.

This clonotype came up a few times. The chain recombines TRBV20-1 with TRBJ1-2; no clear D. The CDR3 is made up of 13 amino acids. V was shortened by 1 base and J by 0 bases, with 6 bases between the two germline ends. CDR1 and CDR2 from the germline V gene are DFQATT and SNEGSKA (reference sequence). In nucleotides, the CDR3 is TGCAGTGCTAGAGTCGAGGCTAACTATGGCTACACCTTC. Translation: CSARVEANYGYTF.